These 22 T cell receptor beta chains originate from one sample sequenced in a study of cytomegalovirus exposure and HLA in healthy donors (dated by TCRdb to about 2017). Library method: the immunoSEQ multiplex PCR assay. A mixture of 60 forward primers for TCR Vbeta segments and 13 reverse primers for TCR Jbeta segments was used in the multiplex PCR. Imported from immuneACCESS, the table was reduced by TCRdb to in-frame sequences with V and J called. These copies leave out some clones; in studies compared against another copy, an unresolved V gene accounts for under half, and the cause of the remainder is not known. The sample table lists approximately 79,000 clones, 78% of them with a count of one. Of the sample, 5.5% falls within the top ten clones. The sample comprised PBMCs. The receptors shown here come from a male donor in good health and CMV-seropositive.

The V call is TRBV29-1, the J call TRBJ1-4, with no clear D. Trimming took off 4 bases at V and 5 bases at J, with 11 bases between the two ends. This CDR3 spans 13 amino acids. The germline V gene encodes CDR1 SQVTM and CDR2 ANQGSEA. CDR3 region: CSVAVQINEKLFF. The CDR3, as DNA: TGCAGCGTTGCGGTACAGATAAATGAAAAACTGTTTTTT.

This clone was recorded only once. V is TRBV11-3 and J is TRBJ2-6, with 7 bases aligning to TRBD1. Germline V gene sequence: CDR1 SGHNT, CDR2 YENEEA. Trimming at V came to 5 bases and at J to 2 bases, leaving 3 bases not matched to a gene. The CDR3 length is 15 residues. This chain's CDR3 is CASSPGTAGANVLTF. The CDR3 nucleotides read TGTGCCAGCAGCCCCGGGACAGCTGGGGCCAACGTCCTGACTTTC.

This clone was seen more than once but under ten times. The chain recombines TRBV28 with TRBJ1-4; a possible D gene is TRBD1 (5 bases). CDR1 is MDHEN, CDR2 SYDVKM, per germline. This CDR3 has 14 residues. V lost 6 bases, J lost 7 bases, and 15 bases lay in between. Written as DNA, the CDR3 is TGTGCCAGCAGCTCCGGGGGATGGGGTGAAAAACTGTTTTTT. This gives the protein CASSSGGWGEKLFF.

V gene TRBV27 combines with J gene TRBJ1-2; a possible D gene is TRBD1 (5 bases). Between the trimmed V and J ends, which lost 8 bases and 0 bases, there was a span of 16 bases. The CDR3 consists of 15 residues. Germline-derived CDR1 and CDR2 are MNHEY and SMNVEV (reference sequence). CDR3 DNA sequence: TGTGCCAGCCACTCGATCGGGGGGGCTAACTATGGCTACACCTTC. It is translated as CASHSIGGANYGYTF.

The gene calls are TRBV5-5 and TRBJ1-1; D is undetermined. Trimming stripped 2 bases from V and 4 bases from J, with 12 bases between. Germline V CDR1 and CDR2: SGHKS, YYEKEE (reference sequence). CDR3 length: 14 amino acids. The CDR3 sequence is CASSFEVLGTEAFF. The DNA for the CDR3 is TGTGCCAGCAGCTTCGAGGTCTTGGGCACTGAAGCTTTCTTT.

The chain carries TRBV15 and TRBJ1-5; possible D gene TRBD1, 6 bases. Germline lookup yields CDR1 LNHNV and CDR2 YYDKDF (reference sequence). The V end was cut by 2 bases, the J end by 3 bases, with 11 bases between. The length of the CDR3 is 15 residues. CDR3 in DNA: TGTGCCACCAGCAGAAAGGGACAAGCCAATCAGCCCCAGCATTTT. Translated: CATSRKGQANQPQHF. The full variable domain, with the rest looked up from reference TRBV15 and TRBJ1-5, is DAMVIQNPRYQVTQFGKPVTLSCSQTLNHNVMYWYQQKSSQAPKLLFHYYDKDFNNEADTPDNFQSRRPNTSFCFLDIRSPGLGDTAMYLCATSRKGQANQPQHFGDGTRLSIL.

V is TRBV6-5 and J is TRBJ2-2; the match to TRBD2 covers 8 bases. Germline lookup yields CDR1 MNHEY and CDR2 SVGAGI. CDR3 length: 16 residues. Germline trimming cut 4 bases from V and 0 bases from J; bases unmatched to any gene: 4. In DNA form, the CDR3 reads TGTGCCAGCAGTTCGCGGGGGGCCCCGAACACCGGGGAGCTGTTTTTT. Translation gives CASSSRGAPNTGELFF.

This clone was seen a few times. The chain joins TRBV10-3 to TRBJ1-5, with 7 bases aligning to TRBD1. The CDR3 totals 15 residues. Per germline, CDR1 ENHRY and CDR2 SYGVKD. V lost 6 bases and J lost 3; bases outside the gene matches: 8. The CDR3 spells CAIRARDSYNQPQHF. CDR3 nucleotide sequence: TGTGCCATCAGGGCCCGGGACAGCTACAATCAGCCCCAGCATTTT.

The V and J genes are TRBV27 and TRBJ1-1, with D unresolved. Trimming stripped 2 bases from V and 2 bases from J, with 15 bases between. This CDR3 region has 16 residues. Looked up from germline, CDR1 is MNHEY and CDR2 is SMNVEV (reference sequence). CDR3: CASSLGRRSGNTEAFF. For the CDR3, the DNA is TGTGCCAGCAGTTTAGGTCGTCGGAGCGGAAACACTGAAGCTTTCTTT.

This rearrangement joins TRBV29-1 to TRBJ2-7, with TRBD2 identical over 7 bases. The germline V gene has CDR1 SQVTM and CDR2 ANQGSEA. The CDR3 has 14 residues. V gave up 5 bases and J gave up 2 bases; unmatched junction bases: 9. DNA for the CDR3: TGCAGCGTTCTCCAGCGGGGCCTTACCTACGAGCAGTACTTC. Translated: CSVLQRGLTYEQYF.

The V call is TRBV28, the J call TRBJ1-2; 7 bases are shared with TRBD1. This CDR3 is built from 14 residues. The germline gives CDR1 MDHEN, CDR2 SYDVKM. Trimming cost V 6 bases and J 3 bases; bases outside gene matches: 7. The DNA of the CDR3 is TGTGCCAGCAGAGATTGGGACAGATACTATGGCTACACCTTC. As protein: CASRDWDRYYGYTF.

The V call is TRBV30, the J call TRBJ2-7; no reliable D call. Trimming cost V 2 bases and J 3 bases, with 5 bases left between them. The CDR3 has 11 residues. CDR1 is GTSNPN, CDR2 SVGIG, per germline (reference sequence). This CDR3 is CAWSLGYEQYF. CDR3 nucleotides: TGTGCCTGGAGTCTAGGCTACGAGCAGTACTTC.

The chain recombines TRBV7-9 with TRBJ2-1, with D perhaps TRBD1 (6 bases). This CDR3 comprises 15 residues. CDR1 is SEHNR, CDR2 FQNEAQ, per germline (reference sequence). V was shortened by 7 bases and J by 0 bases, with 13 bases between the two germline ends. CDR3 in DNA: TGTGCCAGCAACTCGGACAGAAGCTCCTACAATGAGCAGTTCTTC. Protein: CASNSDRSSYNEQFF.

The gene calls are TRBV27 and TRBJ2-4; 8 positions agree with TRBD2. The CDR3 is 17 amino acids. V dropped 5 bases and J dropped 8; count of bases not matched to a gene: 17. Germline CDR1 reads MNHEY; CDR2 reads SMNVEV (reference sequence). The CDR3 bases are TGTGCCAGCAGTCCCCAGGGACTAGGTCGCTTTACAGACATTCAGTACTTC. Translated, it gives CASSPQGLGRFTDIQYF.

This clone came up a few times. The chain carries TRBV4-1 and TRBJ2-3, with 9 bases identical to TRBD1. Trimming removed 6 bases from V and 0 bases from J; junction bases left unmatched: 13. The CDR3 totals 18 residues. CDR1 is MGHRA, CDR2 YSYEKL, per germline. The CDR3 here is CASSRQTGGTGSTDTQYF. The DNA of the CDR3 is TGCGCCAGCAGTCGACAAACAGGTGGGACAGGGAGCACAGATACGCAGTATTTT.

This chain joins TRBV2 and TRBJ1-4; no reliable D call. The CDR3 is made up of 17 amino acids. Deletions cut 2 bases from V and 3 bases from J, with 16 bases between. Germline V gives CDR1 SNHLY, CDR2 FYNNEI. In nucleotides, the CDR3 is TGTGCCAGCAGTGAATCCGACGCGATGAGGCCTAATGAAAAACTGTTTTTT. Translating gives CASSESDAMRPNEKLFF. Drawing the rest from reference TRBV2 and TRBJ1-4, the complete variable domain is EPEVTQTPSHQVTQMGQEVILRCVPISNHLYFYWYRQILGQKVEFLVSFYNNEISEKSEIFDDQFSVERPDGSNFTLKIRSTKLEDSAMYFCASSESDAMRPNEKLFFGSGTQLSVL.

This rearrangement joins TRBV2 to TRBJ1-4, with D unclear. Germline-derived CDR1 and CDR2 are SNHLY and FYNNEI. V dropped 8 bases and J dropped 8 bases, with 12 bases sitting between them. The CDR3 has 12 residues. The CDR3 region has the DNA TGTGCCAGCTGTTTTGGAGGGGAAAAACTGTTTTTT. Protein: CASCFGGEKLFF.

The rearrangement uses TRBV7-8 and TRBJ2-7; D is possibly TRBD1 (5 bases). The CDR3 totals 15 residues. Germline V gene sequence: CDR1 SGHVS, CDR2 FQNEAQ. V gave up 4 bases and J gave up 2 bases, with 15 bases separating them. The CDR3 nucleotides are TGTGCCAGCAGCTCCCGTTTAGGGGTGCCCTACGAGCAGTACTTC. It translates to CASSSRLGVPYEQYF.

The rearrangement uses TRBV5-4 and TRBJ2-2; 11 nucleotides line up with TRBD2. After removal of 0 bases from V and 4 bases from J, the junction contained 11 bases not matched to a gene. Germline V gene data show CDR1 as SGHNT and CDR2 as YYREEE (reference sequence). This CDR3 region has 19 residues. CDR3 in amino acids: CASSLVSLAGGPGTGELFF. The DNA of the CDR3 is TGTGCCAGCAGCTTGGTAAGTTTAGCGGGAGGGCCAGGCACCGGGGAGCTGTTTTTT.

The chain links TRBV19 to TRBJ2-2; possibly TRBD2 for D (6 bases). Germline CDR1 LNHDA, CDR2 SQIVND (reference sequence). The CDR3 is made up of 12 amino acids. Between the trimmed V and J ends, which lost 7 bases and 9 bases, there was a span of 12 bases. CDR3 sequence: CASTWGGRELFF. CDR3 nucleotides: TGTGCCAGTACGTGGGGAGGCAGGGAGCTGTTTTTT.

For the CDR3, the DNA is TGCGCCAGCAGCCAAGGCCGTGGGGGGGCCTACGAGCAGTACTTC. It yields the protein CASSQGRGGAYEQYF. V and J are TRBV4-3 and TRBJ2-7, with TRBD2 matching over 7 bases. The V gene end was trimmed by 1 base and the J gene end by 2 bases; junction bases not matched to a gene: 5. CDR1 and CDR2 (germline): LGHNA, YSLEER. CDR3 length: 15 residues.

In its sample, this clone was seen once. CDR3: CASSFAFFGTANPSSGNTIYF. The CDR3 DNA reads as TGTGCCAGCAGTTTCGCCTTTTTCGGGACAGCGAACCCTAGCTCTGGAAACACCATATATTTT. The chain links TRBV28 to TRBJ1-3, with 7 bases that match TRBD1. Germline V gene data show CDR1 as MDHEN and CDR2 as SYDVKM. V was pared by 3 bases and J by 0 bases, with 20 bases of the junction left unmatched. The CDR3 is 21 amino acids.